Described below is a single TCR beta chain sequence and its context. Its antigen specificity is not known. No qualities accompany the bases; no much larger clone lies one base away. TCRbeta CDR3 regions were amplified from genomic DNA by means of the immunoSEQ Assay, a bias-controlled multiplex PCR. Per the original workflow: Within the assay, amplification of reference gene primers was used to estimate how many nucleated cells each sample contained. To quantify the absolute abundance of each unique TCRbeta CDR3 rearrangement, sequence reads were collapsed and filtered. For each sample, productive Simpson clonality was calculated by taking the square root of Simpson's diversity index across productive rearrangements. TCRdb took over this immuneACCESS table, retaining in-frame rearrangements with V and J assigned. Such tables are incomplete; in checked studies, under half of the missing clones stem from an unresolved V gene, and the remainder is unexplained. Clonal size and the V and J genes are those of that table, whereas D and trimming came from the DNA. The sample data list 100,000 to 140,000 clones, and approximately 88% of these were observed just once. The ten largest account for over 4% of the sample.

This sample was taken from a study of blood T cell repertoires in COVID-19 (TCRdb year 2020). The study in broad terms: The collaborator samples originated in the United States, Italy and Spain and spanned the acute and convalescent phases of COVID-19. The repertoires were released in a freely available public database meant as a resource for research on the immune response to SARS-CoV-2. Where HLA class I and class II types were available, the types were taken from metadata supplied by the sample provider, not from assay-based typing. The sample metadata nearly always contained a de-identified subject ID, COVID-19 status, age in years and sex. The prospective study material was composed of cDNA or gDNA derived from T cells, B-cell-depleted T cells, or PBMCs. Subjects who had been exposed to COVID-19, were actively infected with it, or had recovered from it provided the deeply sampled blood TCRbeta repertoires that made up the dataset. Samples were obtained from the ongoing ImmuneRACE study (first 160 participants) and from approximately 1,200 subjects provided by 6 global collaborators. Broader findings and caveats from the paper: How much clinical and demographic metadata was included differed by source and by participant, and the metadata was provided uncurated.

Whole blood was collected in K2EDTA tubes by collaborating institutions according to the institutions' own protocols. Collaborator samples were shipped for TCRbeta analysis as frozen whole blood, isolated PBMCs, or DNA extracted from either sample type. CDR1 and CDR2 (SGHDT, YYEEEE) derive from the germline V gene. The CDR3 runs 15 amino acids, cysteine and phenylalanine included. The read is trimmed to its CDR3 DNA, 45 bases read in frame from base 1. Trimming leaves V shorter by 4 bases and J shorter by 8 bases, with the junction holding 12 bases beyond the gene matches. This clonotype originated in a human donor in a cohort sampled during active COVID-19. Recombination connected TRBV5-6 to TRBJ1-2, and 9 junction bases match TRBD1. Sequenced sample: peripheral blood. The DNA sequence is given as TGTGCCAGCAGCCAAACTACAGGGGGCGTGAGGGGCTACACCTTC. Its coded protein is CASSQTTGGVRGYTF.